Following are 9 T cell receptor beta chains from one sample sequenced in a study of blood T cell repertoires in COVID-19. TCRdb's copy holds only in-frame clones and misses some; the assay was immunoSEQ multiplex PCR. The sample carries about 150,000 clones, 75% to 95% recorded once. Sequencing was done on a sample of peripheral blood. All receptors come from a man aged 45-65 years with acute or convalescent COVID-19.

The chain has TRBV4-1 and TRBJ1-6; D is unresolved. V lost 1 base and J lost 3, with 13 bases in between. Germline CDR1 and CDR2: MGHRA and YSYEKL. This CDR3 region has 17 residues. The DNA of the CDR3 is TGCGCCAGCAGCCAAGTCCCCAACAGACACTATAATTCACCCCTCCACTTT. Translated: CASSQVPNRHYNSPLHF.

This clone has only one observation. V and J are TRBV14 and TRBJ2-3; weak D call: TRBD2 (6 bases). V lost 6 bases to trimming and J lost 2 bases, with 12 bases between them. Germline-derived CDR1 and CDR2 are SGHDN and FVKESK. The CDR3 is 14 amino acids. CDR3 nucleotide sequence: TGTGCCAGCAGGGCGGGGACCTCCACAGATACGCAGTATTTT. Translating it yields CASRAGTSTDTQYF.

This chain joins TRBV7-6 and TRBJ1-2; tentative D call: TRBD1 (6 bases). The V gene lost 6 bases and the J gene lost 1 base, with 15 bases spanning the gap. The CDR3 spans 15 residues. Germline V gene sequence: CDR1 SGHVS, CDR2 FNYEAQ. The CDR3 spells CASSCYREGNYGYTF. The CDR3 region has the DNA TGTGCCAGCAGTTGCTACAGGGAAGGTAACTATGGCTACACCTTC.

The rearrangement links TRBV23-1 to TRBJ2-5; 7 bases are a match to TRBD2. TRBV23-1 is designated an ORF whose function remains uncertain. The junction had 5 bases not matched to a gene; V was cut back by 4 bases and J by 0 bases. CDR3 length: 15 residues. CDR3 in DNA: TGCGCCAGCAGTCTTCTGCGGGGGAACCAAGAGACCCAGTACTTC. Protein product: CASSLLRGNQETQYF.

The chain couples TRBV2 to TRBJ1-3, with D uncertain. This CDR3 contains 14 residues. From germline, CDR1 is SNHLY and CDR2 FYNNEI. The V end lost 3 bases, the J end lost 0 bases, and 6 bases lay between the germline ends. The chain's CDR3 is CASSDRYSGNTIYF. In DNA, the CDR3 is TGTGCCAGCAGTGATCGCTACTCTGGAAACACCATATATTTT.

The chain couples TRBV2 to TRBJ1-5; 7 bases align to TRBD1. V shed 6 bases, J shed 5 bases, and the junction held 4 bases outside the gene matches. CDR3 length: 13 residues. Per germline, CDR1 SNHLY and CDR2 FYNNEI. This CDR3 reads CASRGQPHQPQHF. The CDR3 nucleotides are TGTGCCAGCAGGGGACAGCCCCATCAGCCCCAGCATTTT. Filled out from reference TRBV2 and TRBJ1-5, the complete variable domain reads EPEVTQTPSHQVTQMGQEVILRCVPISNHLYFYWYRQILGQKVEFLVSFYNNEISEKSEIFDDQFSVERPDGSNFTLKIRSTKLEDSAMYFCASRGQPHQPQHFGDGTRLSIL.

The chain couples TRBV27 to TRBJ1-6; maybe TRBD1 (6 bases). In germline, CDR1 is MNHEY, CDR2 SMNVEV (reference sequence). Trimming took 2 bases from V and 9 from J, leaving 11 bases between them. There are 14 residues in the CDR3. CDR3 DNA: TGTGCCAGCAGTTTAGCACAGGGCATTTCACCCCTCCACTTT. Translating gives CASSLAQGISPLHF.

V and J are TRBV5-4 and TRBJ1-2; D is ambiguous. Germline-derived CDR1 and CDR2 are SGHNT and YYREEE (reference sequence). The CDR3 runs to 14 residues. The V end was cut by 6 bases, the J end by 5 bases, with 17 bases between. CDR3 bases: TGTGCCAGCACCCCGGCGAGGTATAGATATGGCTACACCTTC. This sequence encodes CASTPARYRYGYTF.

The chain joins TRBV2 to TRBJ2-1, with 12 bases that match TRBD2. CDR1 SNHLY and CDR2 FYNNEI come from the germline V gene. J lost 9 bases, V lost 8 bases, and 8 bases had no gene match. The CDR3 totals 14 residues. CDR3 residues: CASSLAGGPFEQFF. The DNA for the CDR3 is TGTGCCAGCTCGCTAGCGGGAGGGCCTTTTGAGCAGTTCTTC.